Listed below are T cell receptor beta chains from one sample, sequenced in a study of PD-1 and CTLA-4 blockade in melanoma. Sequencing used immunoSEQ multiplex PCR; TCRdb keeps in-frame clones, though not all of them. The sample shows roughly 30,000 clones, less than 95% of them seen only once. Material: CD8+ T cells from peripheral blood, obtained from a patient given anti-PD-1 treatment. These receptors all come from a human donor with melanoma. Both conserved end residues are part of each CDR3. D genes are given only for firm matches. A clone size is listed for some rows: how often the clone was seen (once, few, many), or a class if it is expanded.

CDR3nt: TGTGCCAGCAGCCCCTGGGGCTCCTACGAGCAGTACTTC; CDR3aa: CASSPWGSYEQYF; abundance: -; v_gene: TRBV11-2; d_gene: -; j_gene: TRBJ2-7
CDR3nt: TGTGCCAGCACCCTCTACGGCACCGGGGAGCTGTTTTTT; CDR3aa: CASTLYGTGELFF; abundance: -; v_gene: TRBV28; d_gene: -; j_gene: TRBJ2-2
CDR3nt: TGTGCCAGCAGCCTCCAGGGAGAGGACACTGAAGCTTTCTTT; CDR3aa: CASSLQGEDTEAFF; abundance: few; v_gene: TRBV7-8; d_gene: -; j_gene: TRBJ1-1
CDR3nt: TGTGCCAGCAGCCCCAGTGGGTTTGGCGATCAGCCCCAGCATTTT; CDR3aa: CASSPSGFGDQPQHF; abundance: -; v_gene: TRBV9; d_gene: -; j_gene: TRBJ1-5
CDR3nt: TGCGCCAGCAGCTTGTTCCCCGATAGCAATCAGCCCCAGCATTTT; CDR3aa: CASSLFPDSNQPQHF; abundance: few; v_gene: TRBV5-1; d_gene: -; j_gene: TRBJ1-5
CDR3nt: TGTGCCACCGAGGGGGGCACGGGGAATGAGCAGTTCTTC; CDR3aa: CATEGGTGNEQFF; abundance: -; v_gene: TRBV15; d_gene: -; j_gene: TRBJ2-1
CDR3nt: TGTGCCAGCAGTGCTACGACAGGTCCCTATGGCTACACCTTC; CDR3aa: CASSATTGPYGYTF; abundance: -; v_gene: TRBV2; d_gene: -; j_gene: TRBJ1-2
CDR3nt: TGTGCCTGGAGTTGGGGAGGCGACACTGAAGCTTTCTTT; CDR3aa: CAWSWGGDTEAFF; abundance: -; v_gene: TRBV30; d_gene: -; j_gene: TRBJ1-1
CDR3nt: TGTGCCAGTAGTAGGACCCGCTGGGACATGAACACTGAAGCTTTCTTT; CDR3aa: CASSRTRWDMNTEAFF; abundance: -; v_gene: TRBV19; d_gene: -; j_gene: TRBJ1-1
CDR3nt: TGTGCCAGCAGCTCGGCGAACACTGAAGCTTTCTTT; CDR3aa: CASSSANTEAFF; abundance: -; v_gene: TRBV25-1; d_gene: -; j_gene: TRBJ1-1
CDR3nt: TGTGCCAGCAGCGTAAGCCCCGGAGTGGTGTACGAGCAGTACTTC; CDR3aa: CASSVSPGVVYEQYF; abundance: -; v_gene: TRBV9; d_gene: -; j_gene: TRBJ2-7